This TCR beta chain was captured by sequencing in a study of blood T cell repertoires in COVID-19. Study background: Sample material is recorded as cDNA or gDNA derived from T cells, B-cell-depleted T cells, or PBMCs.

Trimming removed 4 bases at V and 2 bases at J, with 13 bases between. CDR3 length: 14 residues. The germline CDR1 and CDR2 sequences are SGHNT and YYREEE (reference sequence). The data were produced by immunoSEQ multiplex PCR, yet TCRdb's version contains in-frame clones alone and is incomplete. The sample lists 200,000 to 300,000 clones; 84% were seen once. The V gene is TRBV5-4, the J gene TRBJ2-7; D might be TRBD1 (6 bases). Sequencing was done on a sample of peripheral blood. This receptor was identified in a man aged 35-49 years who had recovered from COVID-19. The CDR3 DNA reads TGTGCCAGCAGCCCGATGACAGGAACCTACGAGCAGTACTTC. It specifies CASSPMTGTYEQYF.